The 6 T cell receptor beta chains reported below all come from one sample, sequenced in a study of T cell responses to AZD1222 COVID-19 vaccine. Sequencing was performed with immunoSEQ multiplex PCR; in TCRdb, only in-frame clones are kept and a portion is missing. Counted here are 70,000 to 90,000 clones, roughly 86% occurring once; the ten biggest clones make up 8.7%. Here the sequenced sample was peripheral blood, taken on day 0 of AZD1222 vaccination. Source of these receptors: an adult in good health.

V usage is TRBV7-9 and J usage is TRBJ2-3; 7 bases fit TRBD1. The V and J ends lost 5 bases and 4 bases, in that order; junction bases with no gene match: 6. The CDR3 totals 14 residues. The germline gives CDR1 SEHNR, CDR2 FQNEAQ (reference sequence). The CDR3 DNA follows: TGTGCCAGCAGCCCAGTGACAGGGTCAGATACGCAGTATTTT. Translated, it gives CASSPVTGSDTQYF.

The chain is built from TRBV6-5 and TRBJ1-4; D is possibly TRBD1 (6 bases). V lost 6 bases and J lost 10, with 18 bases in between. CDR1 is MNHEY and CDR2 is SVGAGI in the germline V gene. The CDR3 contains 14 residues. CDR3 loop: CASSFETGGGKLFF. The CDR3 DNA reads as TGTGCCAGCAGCTTCGAGACAGGTGGAGGAAAACTGTTTTTT.

This clone was counted a single time. The chain has TRBV11-3 and TRBJ2-2; no clear D gene. Germline-derived CDR1 and CDR2 are SGHNT and YENEEA. The V gene lost 8 bases and the J gene lost 6 bases, with 7 bases spanning the gap. This CDR3 comprises 11 residues. In DNA form, the CDR3 reads TGTGCCAGCCAGGATTCCGGGGAGCTGTTTTTT. It codes for CASQDSGELFF.

J is TRBJ2-5 and V is TRBV5-6; D is possibly TRBD2 (6 bases). Germline-derived CDR1 and CDR2 are SGHDT and YYEEEE. The V end lost 0 bases, the J end lost 2 bases, and 17 bases lay between the germline ends. This CDR3 has 17 residues. The CDR3 DNA follows: TGTGCCAGCAGCTTGGTTTCTGGCGGGGCCGCACAAGAGACCCAGTACTTC. This sequence encodes CASSLVSGGAAQETQYF. Based on the CDR3 plus reference TRBV5-6 and TRBJ2-5, the full variable domain is DAGVTQSPTHLIKTRGQQVTLRCSPKSGHDTVSWYQQALGQGPQFIFQYYEEEERQRGNFPDRFSGHQFPNYSSELNVNALLLGDSALYLCASSLVSGGAAQETQYFGPGTRLLVL.

V is TRBV5-6 and J is TRBJ1-5, with D maybe TRBD1 (6 bases). The CDR3 runs to 16 residues. With 0 bases removed from V and 2 bases from J, the gap between germline ends came to 12 bases. Germline V gene data show CDR1 as SGHDT and CDR2 as YYEEEE. The CDR3 loop is CASSLEAGAGNQPQHF. DNA of the CDR3: TGTGCCAGCAGCTTGGAGGCAGGGGCCGGCAATCAGCCCCAGCATTTT. The variable domain in full, completed from reference TRBV5-6 and TRBJ1-5, reads DAGVTQSPTHLIKTRGQQVTLRCSPKSGHDTVSWYQQALGQGPQFIFQYYEEEERQRGNFPDRFSGHQFPNYSSELNVNALLLGDSALYLCASSLEAGAGNQPQHFGDGTRLSIL.

This clone came up a few times. The V call is TRBV14, the J call TRBJ2-7, with TRBD1 matching 7 bases. The germline CDR1 and CDR2 sequences are SGHDN and FVKESK. V lost 4 bases and J lost 4; bases outside the gene matches: 13. The CDR3 is 16 residues long. Here the CDR3 DNA reads TGTGCCAGCAGCCCCCACCCCCGGGACAGAATATACGAGCAGTACTTC. Residues: CASSPHPRDRIYEQYF.